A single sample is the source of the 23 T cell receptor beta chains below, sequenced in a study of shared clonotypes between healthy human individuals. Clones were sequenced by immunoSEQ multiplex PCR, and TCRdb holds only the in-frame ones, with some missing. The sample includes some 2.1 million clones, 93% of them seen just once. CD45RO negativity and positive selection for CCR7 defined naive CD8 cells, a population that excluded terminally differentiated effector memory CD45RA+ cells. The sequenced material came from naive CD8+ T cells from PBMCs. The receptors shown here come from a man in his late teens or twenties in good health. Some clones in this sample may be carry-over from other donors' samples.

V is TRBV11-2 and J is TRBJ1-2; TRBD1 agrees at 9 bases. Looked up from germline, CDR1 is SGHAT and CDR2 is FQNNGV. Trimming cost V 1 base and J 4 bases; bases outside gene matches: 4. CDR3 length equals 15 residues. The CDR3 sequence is CASSLVVTGGYGYTF. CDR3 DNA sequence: TGTGCCAGCAGCTTAGTCGTGACAGGGGGCTATGGCTACACCTTC.

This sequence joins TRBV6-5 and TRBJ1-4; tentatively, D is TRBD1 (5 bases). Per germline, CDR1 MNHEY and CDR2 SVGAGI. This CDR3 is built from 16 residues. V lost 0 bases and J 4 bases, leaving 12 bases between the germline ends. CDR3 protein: CASSYSGGRGNEKLFF. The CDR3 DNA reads TGTGCCAGCAGTTACTCGGGGGGACGGGGTAATGAAAAACTGTTTTTT.

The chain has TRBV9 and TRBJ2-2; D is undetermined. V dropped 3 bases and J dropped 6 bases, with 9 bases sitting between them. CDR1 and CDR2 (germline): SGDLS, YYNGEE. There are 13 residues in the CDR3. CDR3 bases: TGTGCCAGCAGCGCGGGTAGCTCCGGGGAGCTGTTTTTT. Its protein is CASSAGSSGELFF.

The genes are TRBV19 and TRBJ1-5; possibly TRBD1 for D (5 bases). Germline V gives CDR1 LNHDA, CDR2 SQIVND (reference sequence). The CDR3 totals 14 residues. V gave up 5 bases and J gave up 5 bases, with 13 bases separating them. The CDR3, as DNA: TGTGCCAGTAGTTTAGGGGTGGGGGATCAGCCCCAGCATTTT. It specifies CASSLGVGDQPQHF.

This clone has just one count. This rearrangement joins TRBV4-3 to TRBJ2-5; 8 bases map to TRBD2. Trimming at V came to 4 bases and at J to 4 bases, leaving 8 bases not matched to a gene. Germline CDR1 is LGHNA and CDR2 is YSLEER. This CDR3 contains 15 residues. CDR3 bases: TGCGCCAGCAGCCGGCTGACCGGGACTAGAGAGACCCAGTACTTC. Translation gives CASSRLTGTRETQYF.

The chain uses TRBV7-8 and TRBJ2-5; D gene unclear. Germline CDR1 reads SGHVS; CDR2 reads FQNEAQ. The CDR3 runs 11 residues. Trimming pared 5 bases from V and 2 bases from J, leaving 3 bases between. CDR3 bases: TGTGCCAGCAGCGATCAAGAGACCCAGTACTTC. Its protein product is CASSDQETQYF.

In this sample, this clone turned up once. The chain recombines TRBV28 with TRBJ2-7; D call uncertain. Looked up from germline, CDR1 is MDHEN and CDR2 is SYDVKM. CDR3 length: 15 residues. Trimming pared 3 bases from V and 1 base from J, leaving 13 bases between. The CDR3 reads CASSLVPGGSYEQYF. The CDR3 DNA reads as TGTGCCAGCAGTTTGGTCCCCGGTGGGTCCTACGAGCAGTACTTC.

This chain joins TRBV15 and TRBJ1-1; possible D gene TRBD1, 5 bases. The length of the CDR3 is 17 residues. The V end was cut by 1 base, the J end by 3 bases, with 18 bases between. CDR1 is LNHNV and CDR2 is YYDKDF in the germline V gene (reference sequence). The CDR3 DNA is TGTGCCACCAGCAGAGCCCGTGGGAAGAAAGGGGACACTGAAGCTTTCTTT. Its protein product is CATSRARGKKGDTEAFF.

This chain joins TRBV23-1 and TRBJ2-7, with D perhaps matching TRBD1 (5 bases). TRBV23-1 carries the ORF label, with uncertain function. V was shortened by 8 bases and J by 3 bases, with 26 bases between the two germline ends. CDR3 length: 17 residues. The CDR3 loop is CASPPGRVFREFYEQYF. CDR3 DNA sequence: TGCGCCAGCCCTCCGGGCAGGGTATTTCGCGAATTCTACGAGCAGTACTTC.

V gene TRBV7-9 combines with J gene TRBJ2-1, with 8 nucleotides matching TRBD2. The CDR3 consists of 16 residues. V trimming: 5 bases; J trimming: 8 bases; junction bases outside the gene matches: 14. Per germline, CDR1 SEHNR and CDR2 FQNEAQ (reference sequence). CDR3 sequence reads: CASSRLAGIEFDEQFF. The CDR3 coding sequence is TGTGCCAGCAGCCGATTAGCGGGAATCGAGTTCGATGAGCAGTTCTTC. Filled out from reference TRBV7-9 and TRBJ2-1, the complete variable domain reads DTGVSQNPRHKITKRGQNVTFRCDPISEHNRLYWYRQTLGQGPEFLTYFQNEAQLEKSRLLSDRFSAERPKGSFSTLEIQRTEQGDSAMYLCASSRLAGIEFDEQFFGPGTRLTVL.

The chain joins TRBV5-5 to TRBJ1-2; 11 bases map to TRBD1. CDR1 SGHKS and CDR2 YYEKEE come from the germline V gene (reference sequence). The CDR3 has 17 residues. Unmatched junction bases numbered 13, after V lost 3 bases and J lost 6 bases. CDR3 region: CASSSRTGGASLDGYTF. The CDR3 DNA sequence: TGTGCCAGCAGCTCCCGGACAGGGGGCGCGTCACTGGATGGCTACACCTTC.

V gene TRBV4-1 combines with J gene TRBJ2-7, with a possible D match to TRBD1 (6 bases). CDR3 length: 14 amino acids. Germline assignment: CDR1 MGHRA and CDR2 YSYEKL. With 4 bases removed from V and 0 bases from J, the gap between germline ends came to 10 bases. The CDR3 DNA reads TGCGCCAGCAGCCCGGGACATCCCTCCTACGAGCAGTACTTC. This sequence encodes CASSPGHPSYEQYF.

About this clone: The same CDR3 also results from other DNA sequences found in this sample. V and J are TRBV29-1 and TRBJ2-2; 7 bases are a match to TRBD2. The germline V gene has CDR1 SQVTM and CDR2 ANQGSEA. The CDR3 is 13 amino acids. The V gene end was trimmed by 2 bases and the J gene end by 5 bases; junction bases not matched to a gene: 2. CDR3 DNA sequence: TGCAGCGTTGAATCGGGGGGTACCGGGGAGCTGTTTTTT. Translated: CSVESGGTGELFF.

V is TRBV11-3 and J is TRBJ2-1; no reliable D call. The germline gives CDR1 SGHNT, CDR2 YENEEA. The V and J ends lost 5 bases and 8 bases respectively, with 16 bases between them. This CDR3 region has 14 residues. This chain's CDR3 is CASSPLPAAHEQFF. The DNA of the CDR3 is TGTGCCAGCAGCCCCCTCCCCGCGGCCCATGAGCAGTTCTTC.

The CDR3 sequence is CASSEVGSSGRTQFF. The CDR3, as DNA: TGTGCCAGCAGTGAAGTTGGTTCTAGCGGGAGGACGCAGTTCTTC. J is TRBJ2-1 and V is TRBV2, with 11 positions matching TRBD2. The CDR3 runs to 15 residues. CDR1 is SNHLY, CDR2 FYNNEI, per germline. The V segment lost 1 base and the J segment 12 bases; nucleotides outside the gene matches: 8.

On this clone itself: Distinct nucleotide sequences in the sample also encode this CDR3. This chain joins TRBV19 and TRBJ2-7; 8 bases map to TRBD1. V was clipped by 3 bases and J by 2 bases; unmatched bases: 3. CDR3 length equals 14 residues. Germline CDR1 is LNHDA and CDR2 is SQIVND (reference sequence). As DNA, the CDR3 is TGTGCCAGTAGTATCGGGACAGGTACCTACGAGCAGTACTTC. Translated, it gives CASSIGTGTYEQYF.

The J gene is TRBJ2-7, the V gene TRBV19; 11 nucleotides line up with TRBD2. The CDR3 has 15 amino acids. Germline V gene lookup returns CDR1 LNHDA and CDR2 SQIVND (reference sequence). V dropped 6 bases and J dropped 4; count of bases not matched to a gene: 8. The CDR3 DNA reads TGTGCCAGTAGACCCAGGGGACTAGCGGTTTACGAGCAGTACTTC. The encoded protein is CASRPRGLAVYEQYF.

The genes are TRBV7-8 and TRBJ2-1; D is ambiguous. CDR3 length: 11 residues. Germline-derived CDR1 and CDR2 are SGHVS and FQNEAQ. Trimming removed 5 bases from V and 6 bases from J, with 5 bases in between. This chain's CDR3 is CASSVSNEQFF. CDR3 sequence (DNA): TGTGCCAGCAGCGTCTCCAATGAGCAGTTCTTC. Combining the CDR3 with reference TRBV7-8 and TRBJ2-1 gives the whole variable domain GAGVSQSPRYKVAKRGQDVALRCDPISGHVSLFWYQQALGQGPEFLTYFQNEAQLDKSGLPSDRFFAERPEGSVSTLKIQRTQQEDSAVYLCASSVSNEQFFGPGTRLTVL.

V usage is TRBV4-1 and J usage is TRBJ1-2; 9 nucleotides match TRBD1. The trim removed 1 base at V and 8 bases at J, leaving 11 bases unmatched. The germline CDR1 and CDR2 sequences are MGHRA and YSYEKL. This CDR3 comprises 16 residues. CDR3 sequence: CASSQGQGVFPYGYTF. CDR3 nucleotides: TGCGCCAGCAGCCAAGGACAGGGGGTATTCCCCTACGGCTACACCTTC.

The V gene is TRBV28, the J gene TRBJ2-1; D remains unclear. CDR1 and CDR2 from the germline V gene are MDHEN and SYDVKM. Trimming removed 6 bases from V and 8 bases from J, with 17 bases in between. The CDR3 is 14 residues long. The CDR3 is CASSPPVRNHEQFF. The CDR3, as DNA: TGTGCCAGCAGCCCGCCCGTTAGGAACCATGAGCAGTTCTTC.

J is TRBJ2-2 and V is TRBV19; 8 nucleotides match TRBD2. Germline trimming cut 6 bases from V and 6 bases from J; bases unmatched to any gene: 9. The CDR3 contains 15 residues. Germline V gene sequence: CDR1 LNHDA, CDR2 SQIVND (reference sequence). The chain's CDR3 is CASSLRGLVPGELFF. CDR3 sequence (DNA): TGTGCCAGTAGCTTGCGGGGACTAGTTCCCGGGGAGCTGTTTTTT.

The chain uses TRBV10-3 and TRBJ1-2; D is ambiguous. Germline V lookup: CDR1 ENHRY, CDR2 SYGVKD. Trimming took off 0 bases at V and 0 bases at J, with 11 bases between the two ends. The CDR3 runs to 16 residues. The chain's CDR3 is CAISESLDLTNYGYTF. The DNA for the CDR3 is TGTGCCATCAGTGAGTCTTTGGACCTCACTAACTATGGCTACACCTTC.

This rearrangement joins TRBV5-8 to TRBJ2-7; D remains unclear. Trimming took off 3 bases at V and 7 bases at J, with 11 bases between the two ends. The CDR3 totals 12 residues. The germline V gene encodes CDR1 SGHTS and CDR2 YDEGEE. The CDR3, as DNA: TGTGCCAGCAGCTACGGCCGTTGGGAGCAGTACTTC. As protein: CASSYGRWEQYF. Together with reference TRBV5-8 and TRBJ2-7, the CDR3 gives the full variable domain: EAGVTQSPTHLIKTRGQQATLRCSPISGHTSVYWYQQALGLGLQFLLWYDEGEERNRGNFPPRFSGRQFPNYSSELNVNALELEDSALYLCASSYGRWEQYFGPGTRLTVT.